Listed below are T cell receptor beta chains from one sample, sequenced in a study of T cell repertoires in cytomegalovirus infection. TCRdb reanalysed the reads using MiXCR and keeps one entry per CDR3 protein. The profile shows 300,000 or so distinct CDR3 sequences, about a tenth of them singletons. Input material: PBMCs. The receptors derive from a human donor in good health (CMV status not recorded). Some clones in this sample may be carry-over from other donors' samples. Both conserved end residues are part of each CDR3. Fields, in order: clone size, D gene, J gene, V gene, CDR3 DNA, CDR3 protein. D genes are given only for firm matches. Only part of the rows carry a size: once, few, many, or a class if the clone is expanded.

clone size: many; D gene: TRBD2; J gene: TRBJ2-1; V gene: TRBV7-8; CDR3 DNA: TGTGCCAGCAGCTTCGATAGCGGGGGGGCCAGCTATGAGCAGTTCTTC; CDR3 protein: CASSFDSGGASYEQFF
clone size: few; D gene: NA; J gene: TRBJ1-6; V gene: TRBV7-9; CDR3 DNA: TGTGCCAGCAGCATCCAGGACAGTTATAATTCACCCCTCCACTTT; CDR3 protein: CASSIQDSYNSPLHF
clone size: NA; D gene: NA; J gene: TRBJ1-4; V gene: TRBV28; CDR3 DNA: TGTGCCAGCACCCTTGACAGAGGGGGTGAAAAACTGTTTTTT; CDR3 protein: CASTLDRGGEKLFF
clone size: NA; D gene: NA; J gene: TRBJ2-2; V gene: TRBV7-3; CDR3 DNA: TGTGCCAGCAGCTTAAAGGGCGGAGGGTCCGGGGAGCTGTTTTTT; CDR3 protein: CASSLKGGGSGELFF
clone size: many; D gene: TRBD1; J gene: TRBJ2-7; V gene: TRBV12-3/TRBV12-4; CDR3 DNA: TGTGCCAGCTTCCGGGACAGGGTCTACGAGCAGTACTTC; CDR3 protein: CASFRDRVYEQYF
clone size: NA; D gene: NA; J gene: TRBJ1-3; V gene: TRBV29-1; CDR3 DNA: TGCAGCGCCCAAGGGAAGTCTGGAAACACCATATATTTT; CDR3 protein: CSAQGKSGNTIYF
clone size: many; D gene: NA; J gene: TRBJ1-5; V gene: TRBV15; CDR3 DNA: TGTGCCACCAGCAGTACAGGGCAGACTCAGCCCCAGCATTTT; CDR3 protein: CATSSTGQTQPQHF
clone size: NA; D gene: TRBD1; J gene: TRBJ1-1; V gene: TRBV27; CDR3 DNA: TGTGCCAGCAGTTTTTGGGGACAGGGGCACACTGAAGCTTTCTTT; CDR3 protein: CASSFWGQGHTEAFF
clone size: few; D gene: NA; J gene: TRBJ2-3; V gene: TRBV20-1; CDR3 DNA: TGCAGTGCTCTCGGACCAACGGATACGCAGTATTTT; CDR3 protein: CSALGPTDTQYF
clone size: many; D gene: NA; J gene: TRBJ2-2; V gene: TRBV20-1; CDR3 DNA: TGCAGTGCTAGAGACCTGGCCCCATCTACTCATACCGGGGAGCTGTTTTTT; CDR3 protein: CSARDLAPSTHTGELFF
clone size: many; D gene: NA; J gene: TRBJ2-6; V gene: TRBV4-2; CDR3 DNA: TGTGCCAGCAGCCTAACTTTTATAGGCGGGTCCGCCTCTGGGGCCAACGTCCTGACTTTC; CDR3 protein: CASSLTFIGGSASGANVLTF
clone size: many; D gene: NA; J gene: TRBJ2-7; V gene: TRBV7-9; CDR3 DNA: TGTGCCAGCAGCTATCGGGAGATCGGCGAGCAGTACTTC; CDR3 protein: CASSYREIGEQYF
clone size: many; D gene: NA; J gene: TRBJ2-6; V gene: TRBV7-9; CDR3 DNA: TGTGCCAGCAGCTTCCCAGGGGTCGGGGCCAACGTCCTGACTTTC; CDR3 protein: CASSFPGVGANVLTF
clone size: few; D gene: TRBD1; J gene: TRBJ1-1; V gene: TRBV7-9; CDR3 DNA: TGTGCCAGCAGCTTAGCCGGGACAGGGGTTACTGAAGCTTTCTTT; CDR3 protein: CASSLAGTGVTEAFF
clone size: many; D gene: TRBD1; J gene: TRBJ1-1; V gene: TRBV7-2; CDR3 DNA: TGTGCCAGCAGCCCCCGCCCGGCAGGGGGCGGCACTGAAGCTTTCTTT; CDR3 protein: CASSPRPAGGGTEAFF
clone size: many; D gene: NA; J gene: TRBJ2-3; V gene: TRBV6-6; CDR3 DNA: TGTGCCAGCAGTTACTTCAGGGGGGGGGGGCGCACAGATACGCAGTATTTT; CDR3 protein: CASSYFRGGGRTDTQYF
clone size: many; D gene: TRBD1; J gene: TRBJ2-4; V gene: TRBV28; CDR3 DNA: TGTGCCAGCAGTTTATCGGGACAGGGAGGGACCATTCAGTACTTC; CDR3 protein: CASSLSGQGGTIQYF
clone size: many; D gene: NA; J gene: TRBJ1-5; V gene: TRBV27; CDR3 DNA: TGTGCCAGCAGTTTAAAGGGGGTTCGGAATCAGCCCCAGCATTTT; CDR3 protein: CASSLKGVRNQPQHF
clone size: few; D gene: TRBD2; J gene: TRBJ2-1; V gene: TRBV20-1; CDR3 DNA: TGCAGTGCTAGCGGGACTAGCGACACCTACAATGAGCAGTTCTTC; CDR3 protein: CSASGTSDTYNEQFF
clone size: many; D gene: TRBD1; J gene: TRBJ1-5; V gene: TRBV19; CDR3 DNA: TGTGCCAGTACGACAAAGAGAGGACAGGGGGCAAGTCAGCCCCAGCATTTT; CDR3 protein: CASTTKRGQGASQPQHF
clone size: many; D gene: TRBD1; J gene: TRBJ2-3; V gene: TRBV6-1; CDR3 DNA: TGTGCCAGCAGCCCCACAGGGGCGATTACCCCCACAGATACGCAGTATTTT; CDR3 protein: CASSPTGAITPTDTQYF
clone size: many; D gene: NA; J gene: TRBJ2-7; V gene: TRBV20-1; CDR3 DNA: TGCAGTGCTAGTCGGGACGCCACCGCCTACGAGCAGTACTTC; CDR3 protein: CSASRDATAYEQYF
clone size: NA; D gene: NA; J gene: TRBJ1-1; V gene: TRBV7-9; CDR3 DNA: TGTGCCAGCCAGGGGACGGGCACTGAAGCTTTCTTT; CDR3 protein: CASQGTGTEAFF
clone size: many; D gene: NA; J gene: TRBJ2-3; V gene: TRBV7-2; CDR3 DNA: TGTGCCAGCAGCTATGCGGCCACAGATACGCAGTATTTT; CDR3 protein: CASSYAATDTQYF
clone size: many; D gene: NA; J gene: TRBJ1-1; V gene: TRBV12-3/TRBV12-4; CDR3 DNA: TGTGCCAGCAGTCCCAACAGGGCCACTGAAGCTTTCTTT; CDR3 protein: CASSPNRATEAFF
clone size: few; D gene: NA; J gene: TRBJ2-2; V gene: TRBV28; CDR3 DNA: TGTGCCAGCAGACCCAGTAGAAACACCGGGGAGCTGTTTTTT; CDR3 protein: CASRPSRNTGELFF
clone size: many; D gene: NA; J gene: TRBJ2-1; V gene: TRBV12-3/TRBV12-4; CDR3 DNA: TGTGCCAGCAGTGCTGGGGGTACGAACTACAATGAGCAGTTCTTC; CDR3 protein: CASSAGGTNYNEQFF
clone size: NA; D gene: NA; J gene: TRBJ1-1; V gene: TRBV28; CDR3 DNA: TGTGCCAGCGGGTTGGCCAACACGGCCGCCACTGAAGCTTTCTTT; CDR3 protein: CASGLANTAATEAFF
clone size: many; D gene: NA; J gene: TRBJ2-7; V gene: TRBV14; CDR3 DNA: TGTGCCAGCAGCCAAGATCGGGGCTTGGGATCCTACGAGCAGTACTTC; CDR3 protein: CASSQDRGLGSYEQYF
clone size: many; D gene: TRBD1; J gene: TRBJ1-2; V gene: TRBV7-6; CDR3 DNA: TGTGCCAGCAGCTTAGGAGGGGGACAGGGAGTCAATGGCTACACCTTC; CDR3 protein: CASSLGGGQGVNGYTF
clone size: many; D gene: TRBD2; J gene: TRBJ2-5; V gene: TRBV7-2; CDR3 DNA: TGTGCCTCCCGAGGATCGGGGGGGACCCAGTACTTC; CDR3 protein: CASRGSGGTQYF
clone size: few; D gene: TRBD1; J gene: TRBJ1-5; V gene: TRBV28; CDR3 DNA: TGTGCCAGCAGCTCAACCCGGGACAGGGGGCGGAAAGAGCCCCAGCATTTT; CDR3 protein: CASSSTRDRGRKEPQHF
clone size: few; D gene: TRBD1; J gene: TRBJ1-2; V gene: TRBV20-1; CDR3 DNA: TGCAGTGCCCGGGGACAGGACTTTTCCTATGGCTACACCTTC; CDR3 protein: CSARGQDFSYGYTF
clone size: many; D gene: NA; J gene: TRBJ1-1; V gene: TRBV4-3; CDR3 DNA: TGCGCCAGCAGCTCTAATCTGGACACTGAAGCTTTCTTT; CDR3 protein: CASSSNLDTEAFF
clone size: NA; D gene: TRBD1; J gene: TRBJ1-2; V gene: TRBV2; CDR3 DNA: TGTGCCTGCAGCGGAAAACAGGGGACTATCTATGGCTACACCTTC; CDR3 protein: CACSGKQGTIYGYTF
clone size: NA; D gene: NA; J gene: TRBJ1-2; V gene: TRBV29-1; CDR3 DNA: TGCAGCGTTGTACCGGACAGCTATGGCTACACCTTC; CDR3 protein: CSVVPDSYGYTF
clone size: NA; D gene: NA; J gene: TRBJ1-5; V gene: TRBV7-2; CDR3 DNA: TGTGCCAGCAGCTTAGTCGGGGTAATCGGGGAGCCCCAGCATTTT; CDR3 protein: CASSLVGVIGEPQHF
clone size: many; D gene: NA; J gene: TRBJ2-2; V gene: TRBV28; CDR3 DNA: TGTGCCATCGGGCAGGTCACCGGGGAGCTGTTTTTT; CDR3 protein: CAIGQVTGELFF
clone size: NA; D gene: NA; J gene: TRBJ2-5; V gene: TRBV29-1; CDR3 DNA: TGCAGCTTAAGAGGGCTCACCCAAGGAACCCAGTACTTC; CDR3 protein: CSLRGLTQGTQYF
clone size: many; D gene: TRBD2; J gene: TRBJ2-1; V gene: TRBV7-9; CDR3 DNA: TGTGCCAGCAGTTCACTAGCGGGGCGGTCCAATGAGCAGTTCTTC; CDR3 protein: CASSSLAGRSNEQFF
clone size: NA; D gene: TRBD1; J gene: TRBJ1-2; V gene: TRBV29-1; CDR3 DNA: TGCAGCATCACCACCGGGACAGACTATGGCTACACCTTC; CDR3 protein: CSITTGTDYGYTF
clone size: many; D gene: TRBD1; J gene: TRBJ1-1; V gene: TRBV29-1; CDR3 DNA: TGCAACGTGATCCGGGACAGGGGCGGAGGGAACACTGAAGCTTTCTTT; CDR3 protein: CNVIRDRGGGNTEAFF
clone size: many; D gene: TRBD2; J gene: TRBJ2-5; V gene: TRBV20-1; CDR3 DNA: TGCAGTGCTAGATTAGCGGGGGACAAAGAGACCCAGTACTTC; CDR3 protein: CSARLAGDKETQYF
clone size: NA; D gene: TRBD1; J gene: TRBJ1-5; V gene: TRBV6-6; CDR3 DNA: TGTGCCAGCAGTTACTCCCGGACAGGGAGCAATCAGCCCCAGCATTTT; CDR3 protein: CASSYSRTGSNQPQHF
clone size: many; D gene: NA; J gene: TRBJ1-5; V gene: TRBV5-5; CDR3 DNA: TGTGCCAGCAGCTTGGTTCCGGGCCCTAGCAATCAGCCCCAGCATTTT; CDR3 protein: CASSLVPGPSNQPQHF